These 10 T cell receptor beta chains were all obtained from the same sample, sequenced in a study of T cells in Graves' hyperthyroidism and ophthalmopathy (dated by TCRdb to between 2018 and 2020). Libraries were constructed by multiplex PCR. This sample was sequenced with an Illumina HiSeq 2000. TCR beta CDR3 regions were amplified from RNA transcripts. For the first round of RT-PCR on the TCR CDR3, the HTBI primer set was used together with the Qiagen OneStep RT-PCR kit. In TCRdb, the public reads were trimmed at Q25 with fastp and aligned with MiXCR, with productive beta chains retained. Rows matching on CDR3 protein sequence are summarized as one entry with the most common DNA and genes. Here the sample has 600,000 or so distinct CDR3 sequences; roughly 14% occur a single time. The ten biggest clones cover approximately 12% of the sample. The sample was blood. These receptors all stem from a woman between 45 and 65 years old with Graves' ophthalmopathy.

Remarks on this clonotype: A much more abundant neighbour one base away suggests this may be a read error. This chain links TRBV24-1 with TRBJ2-7; 12 nucleotides align to TRBD2. The CDR3 is made up of 14 amino acids. Germline CDR1 and CDR2: KGHDR and SFDVKD. The CDR3 nucleotides read TGTGCCGCCAGTGGGACTAGCGGGCTACGAGGGCAGTACTTC. This sequence encodes CAASGTSGLRGQYF.

This clonotype was observed at least ten times. The chain employs TRBV11-1 and TRBJ2-3; TRBD2 aligns across 13 bases. The CDR3 is 15 residues long. V shed 5 bases, J shed 4 bases, and the junction held 3 bases outside the gene matches. The germline V gene encodes CDR1 SGHAT and CDR2 FQDESV (reference sequence). The CDR3 nucleotides read TGTGCCAGCAGCCGGACTAGCGGGAGTGCAGATACGCAGTATTTT. Translation gives CASSRTSGSADTQYF.

On this clonotype: This clone may be a read error of a much larger clone one base away. This chain links TRBV20-1 with TRBJ2-1; D remains ambiguous. CDR3 length equals 12 residues. Germline CDR1 is DFQATT and CDR2 is SNEGSKA (reference sequence). V lost 6 bases, J lost 3 bases, and 9 bases lay in between. The CDR3 region has the DNA TGCAGTGCAACTGAGAGCTACAATGAGCAGTTCTTC. Translated: CSATESYNEQFF.

This clonotype was observed many times. The rearrangement joins TRBV7-2 to TRBJ2-7; TRBD2 aligns across 14 bases. Germline-derived CDR1 and CDR2 are SGHTA and FQGNSA. There are 20 residues in the CDR3. V shed 2 bases, J shed 0 bases, and the junction held 12 bases outside the gene matches. The CDR3 bases are TGTGCCAGCAGCTTATCCGGAGGGACTAGCGGGAGTTCACCCTCCTACGAGCAGTACTTC. Protein product: CASSLSGGTSGSSPSYEQYF.

This clonotype was detected only a few times. The chain recombines TRBV27 with TRBJ1-6; D gene ambiguous. V lost 3 bases to trimming and J lost 4 bases, with 4 bases between them. The CDR3 extends over 13 amino acids. Germline-derived CDR1 and CDR2 are MNHEY and SMNVEV (reference sequence). The CDR3 DNA sequence: TGTGCCAGCAGTTTGGGATATAATTCACCCCTCCACTTT. It yields the protein CASSLGYNSPLHF.

This clonotype occurred a few times. The chain combines TRBV7-2 with TRBJ2-7; D is undetermined. The CDR3 extends over 14 amino acids. Germline CDR1 SGHTA, CDR2 FQGNSA. V dropped 3 bases and J dropped 0 bases, with 9 bases sitting between them. The CDR3 region is CASSFAQSSYEQYF. The CDR3 DNA follows: TGTGCCAGCAGCTTTGCACAAAGCTCCTACGAGCAGTACTTC.

The V and J genes are TRBV6-1 and TRBJ1-6; D is unresolved. The CDR3 covers 15 residues. Looked up from germline, CDR1 is MNHNS and CDR2 is SASEGT. Trimming took off 7 bases at V and 2 bases at J, with 12 bases between the two ends. CDR3 protein: CASTGVGAYNSPLHF. In DNA form, the CDR3 reads TGTGCCAGCACCGGCGTCGGGGCCTATAATTCACCCCTCCACTTT.

Ten or more counts support this clonotype. The rearrangement links TRBV20-1 to TRBJ2-7; TRBD1 aligns across 7 bases. The V segment lost 5 bases and the J segment 0 bases; nucleotides outside the gene matches: 4. The germline gives CDR1 DFQATT, CDR2 SNEGSKA (reference sequence). There are 13 residues in the CDR3. In DNA, the CDR3 is TGCAGTGCTCCACAGGGGATCTCCTACGAGCAGTACTTC. This encodes CSAPQGISYEQYF.

The genes are TRBV27 and TRBJ2-1; 10 bases agree with TRBD2. Losses at the gene ends were 0 bases for V and 6 bases for J; bases not matched to a gene: 17. This CDR3 region has 20 residues. CDR1 is MNHEY and CDR2 is SMNVEV in the germline V gene (reference sequence). The CDR3 DNA sequence: TGTGCCAGCAGTTTATCAAGTTCTAGGCTAGCGGGAGCTCTCGCCAATGAGCAGTTCTTC. Protein product: CASSLSSSRLAGALANEQFF.

There are many counts of this clonotype. The gene calls are TRBV7-2 and TRBJ2-1; 7 nucleotides agree with TRBD2. This CDR3 spans 15 amino acids. Looked up from germline, CDR1 is SGHTA and CDR2 is FQGNSA. V shed 7 bases and J 1 base; nucleotides not matched to a gene: 7. The chain's CDR3 is CASKITGGSYNEQFF. CDR3 nucleotides: TGTGCCAGCAAGATCACGGGAGGTTCCTACAATGAGCAGTTCTTC. The full variable domain, rest sourced from reference TRBV7-2 and TRBJ2-1, is GAGVSQSPSNKVTEKGKDVELRCDPISGHTALYWYRQSLGQGLEFLIYFQGNSAPDKSGLPSDRFSAERTGGSVSTLTIQRTQQEDSAVYLCASKITGGSYNEQFFGPGTRLTVL.